What follows are 25 T cell receptor beta chains derived from one specimen sequenced in a study of shared clonotypes between healthy human individuals. Clones were sequenced by immunoSEQ multiplex PCR, and TCRdb holds only the in-frame ones, with some missing. The sample has 2 million to 3 million clones, roughly 93% seen once; the top ten hold approximately 0.35%. Sequencing used naive CD4+ T cells from PBMCs. Sample subset: CD45RA+ positively selected. These receptors originate from a man between 18 and 35 years old in good health. Some clones in this sample may be carry-over from other donors' samples.

This rearrangement joins TRBV7-2 to TRBJ1-1; 8 bases match TRBD1. V was clipped by 5 bases and J by 6 bases; unmatched bases: 8. Germline lookup yields CDR1 SGHTA and CDR2 FQGNSA. The CDR3 is 14 amino acids. CDR3 DNA: TGTGCCAGCAGCCCCGCCCAGGGGGCTCCTGAAGCTTTCTTT. Amino acid sequence: CASSPAQGAPEAFF. Supplemented by reference TRBV7-2 and TRBJ1-1, the full variable domain reads GAGVSQSPSNKVTEKGKDVELRCDPISGHTALYWYRQSLGQGLEFLIYFQGNSAPDKSGLPSDRFSAERTGGSVSTLTIQRTQQEDSAVYLCASSPAQGAPEAFFGQGTRLTVV.

The gene calls are TRBV5-5 and TRBJ2-2; the D is unclear. The V end lost 6 bases, the J end lost 1 base, and 7 bases lay between the germline ends. The length of the CDR3 is 13 residues. The germline CDR1 and CDR2 sequences are SGHKS and YYEKEE (reference sequence). The CDR3 coding sequence is TGTGCCAGCAATAGTTTGAACACCGGGGAGCTGTTTTTT. Translated: CASNSLNTGELFF. Using reference TRBV5-5 and TRBJ2-2 for the parts outside the CDR3, the full variable domain is DAGVTQSPTHLIKTRGQQVTLRCSPISGHKSVSWYQQVLGQGPQFIFQYYEKEERGRGNFPDRFSARQFPNYSSELNVNALLLGDSALYLCASNSLNTGELFFGEGSRLTVL.

The J gene is TRBJ2-2, the V gene TRBV30; D call uncertain. V was shortened by 3 bases and J by 1 base, with 9 bases between the two germline ends. The CDR3 contains 14 residues. CDR1 is GTSNPN and CDR2 is SVGIG in the germline V gene (reference sequence). The CDR3 reads CAWSPDWNTGELFF. The CDR3, as DNA: TGTGCCTGGAGCCCAGACTGGAACACCGGGGAGCTGTTTTTT.

This chain links TRBV28 with TRBJ1-1; a weak D match, TRBD1 (5 bases). CDR3 size: 17 residues. The germline gives CDR1 MDHEN, CDR2 SYDVKM. V lost 6 bases to trimming and J lost 0 bases, with 20 bases between them. The CDR3 region is CASSLTGGGMMNTEAFF. The CDR3, as DNA: TGTGCCAGCAGCCTGACCGGCGGGGGAATGATGAACACTGAAGCTTTCTTT.

V and J are TRBV27 and TRBJ2-1; a weak D match, TRBD1 (6 bases). This CDR3 region has 13 residues. CDR1 and CDR2 (germline): MNHEY, SMNVEV (reference sequence). Trimming took 6 bases from V and 3 from J, leaving 9 bases between them. CDR3 loop: CASSADSYNEQFF. The CDR3 bases are TGTGCCAGCAGCGCGGACAGCTACAATGAGCAGTTCTTC.

Notes on this clone: Other DNA sequences in the sample encode the same CDR3. The chain recombines TRBV9 with TRBJ2-5; 7 bases agree with TRBD2. Germline trimming cut 2 bases from V and 4 bases from J; bases unmatched to any gene: 2. The CDR3 has 13 amino acids. Germline-derived CDR1 and CDR2 are SGDLS and YYNGEE. This chain's CDR3 is CASSVGLGETQYF. DNA for the CDR3: TGTGCCAGCAGCGTCGGACTAGGAGAGACCCAGTACTTC.

This chain uses TRBV11-2 with TRBJ2-7; 10 positions agree with TRBD1. J was trimmed by 3 bases and V by 6 bases; bases with no gene match: 8. CDR1 and CDR2 (germline): SGHAT, FQNNGV. CDR3 size: 15 residues. This CDR3 reads CASRPRQGAGYEQYF. In nucleotides, the CDR3 is TGTGCCAGCAGACCTCGACAGGGGGCGGGCTACGAGCAGTACTTC.

The V and J genes are TRBV28 and TRBJ1-2; D is perhaps TRBD1 (5 bases). V was pared by 6 bases and J by 1 base, with 12 bases between. This CDR3 has 14 residues. Germline CDR1 and CDR2: MDHEN and SYDVKM. The CDR3 DNA reads as TGTGCCAGCAGCTCATACAGGATTAACTATGGCTACACCTTC. This codes for CASSSYRINYGYTF.

The chain uses TRBV11-2 and TRBJ2-7; D possibly corresponds to TRBD1 (6 bases). V was trimmed by 5 bases and J by 5 bases, leaving 13 bases between them. Per germline, CDR1 SGHAT and CDR2 FQNNGV. The CDR3 runs 13 residues. The CDR3 nucleotides read TGTGCCAGCAGCCTAGGGACATCGCACGAGCAGTACTTC. Encoded protein: CASSLGTSHEQYF.

The rearrangement links TRBV7-2 to TRBJ2-5; the match to TRBD2 covers 9 bases. The germline gives CDR1 SGHTA, CDR2 FQGNSA. Trimming removed 5 bases from V and 4 bases from J; junction bases left unmatched: 20. This CDR3 has 19 residues. CDR3 protein: CASSPIPGLASSRGETQYF. CDR3 nucleotides: TGTGCCAGCAGCCCGATTCCGGGACTAGCTTCATCTCGGGGAGAGACCCAGTACTTC.

The genes are TRBV4-2 and TRBJ1-1, with TRBD1 matching 8 bases. V dropped 0 bases and J dropped 5; count of bases not matched to a gene: 5. Per the germline V gene, CDR1 is LGHNA and CDR2 is YNFKEQ. The CDR3 runs to 15 residues. In DNA form, the CDR3 reads TGTGCCAGCAGCCAAGAACTCGGACAGGGAACTGAAGCTTTCTTT. This codes for CASSQELGQGTEAFF.

A note on this clone: The identical CDR3 is also encoded by other nucleotide sequences in the sample. V and J are TRBV9 and TRBJ2-5; 11 bases agree with TRBD2. The CDR3 length is 14 residues. V lost 4 bases and J lost 2; bases outside the gene matches: 1. In germline, CDR1 is SGDLS, CDR2 YYNGEE. CDR3 protein: CASSRTSGQETQYF. The CDR3 region has the DNA TGTGCCAGCAGCCGGACTAGCGGGCAAGAGACCCAGTACTTC.

The CDR3 region is CASSWVASSEAFF. The CDR3 nucleotides are TGTGCCAGCAGTTGGGTGGCCAGCTCAGAAGCTTTCTTT. This chain links TRBV28 with TRBJ1-1; D uncertain. V dropped 4 bases and J dropped 8 bases, with 14 bases sitting between them. The germline gives CDR1 MDHEN, CDR2 SYDVKM. The CDR3 contains 13 residues.

The chain is built from TRBV4-2 and TRBJ2-3, with 16 bases identical to TRBD2. The CDR3 extends over 16 amino acids. Trimming cost V 4 bases and J 6 bases; bases outside gene matches: 4. Germline V CDR1 and CDR2: LGHNA, YNFKEQ. The CDR3 spells CASSPGLAGGHDTQYF. The DNA for the CDR3 is TGTGCCAGCAGCCCGGGACTAGCGGGAGGGCACGATACGCAGTATTTT.

This rearrangement joins TRBV4-1 to TRBJ2-1; 8 bases align to TRBD2. The germline CDR1 and CDR2 sequences are MGHRA and YSYEKL. V was pared by 2 bases and J by 3 bases, with 3 bases of the junction left unmatched. The CDR3 is 15 residues long. The CDR3: CASSQFLAGYNEQFF. The CDR3 nucleotides read TGCGCCAGCAGCCAATTTCTAGCGGGCTACAATGAGCAGTTCTTC.

J is TRBJ1-2 and V is TRBV28; 10 nucleotides match TRBD1. The CDR3 contains 15 residues. Germline V gives CDR1 MDHEN, CDR2 SYDVKM. The J segment lost 8 bases and the V segment lost 6 bases, leaving 12 bases of the junction unmatched. CDR3 region: CASSFPTGTGEGYTF. CDR3 DNA: TGTGCCAGCAGCTTTCCTACCGGGACAGGGGAAGGCTACACCTTC.

As to this clone: The same CDR3 also results from other DNA sequences found in this sample. The CDR3 loop reads CSVGGTDTQYF. For the CDR3, the DNA is TGCAGCGTTGGAGGTACAGATACGCAGTATTTT. The chain combines TRBV29-1 with TRBJ2-3, with unresolved D. V was shortened by 4 bases and J by 3 bases, with 5 bases between the two germline ends. Germline CDR1 SQVTM, CDR2 ANQGSEA. The CDR3 runs to 11 residues.

The chain employs TRBV4-2 and TRBJ2-3; 9 bases agree with TRBD1. CDR1 and CDR2 (germline): LGHNA, YNFKEQ. With 4 bases clipped from V and 3 bases from J, the junction kept 8 bases outside the gene matches. The CDR3 is 16 amino acids. CDR3 loop: CASSLIEGTGTDTQYF. The CDR3 coding sequence is TGTGCCAGCAGCCTGATCGAGGGGACAGGGACAGATACGCAGTATTTT.

A single count supports this clone. The chain has TRBV12-5 and TRBJ2-7; the D is unclear. The CDR3 has 12 amino acids. From germline, CDR1 is LGHNT and CDR2 FRNRAP. V lost 4 bases and J 5 bases, leaving 9 bases between the germline ends. The CDR3 DNA sequence: TGTGCTAGTGGTTGGGATGTGGACGAGCAGTACTTC. Its protein is CASGWDVDEQYF.

CDR3 nucleotides: TGTGCCAGCAGCTCCCCGGACACCTCTGGAAACACCATATATTTT. Translated: CASSSPDTSGNTIYF. V gene TRBV5-6 combines with J gene TRBJ1-3; a possible D gene is TRBD1 (5 bases). Germline V gene sequence: CDR1 SGHDT, CDR2 YYEEEE. The CDR3 extends over 15 amino acids. V lost 3 bases to trimming and J lost 0 bases, with 10 bases between them.

The V gene is TRBV6-1, the J gene TRBJ2-1, with 15 bases fitting TRBD2. V shed 3 bases and J 10 bases; nucleotides not matched to a gene: 4. This CDR3 comprises 15 residues. Looked up from germline, CDR1 is MNHNS and CDR2 is SASEGT. The CDR3 DNA follows: TGTGCCAGCAGTGAGGGACTAGCGGGAGGTCGCGAGCAGTTCTTC. Protein product: CASSEGLAGGREQFF.

This sequence joins TRBV30 and TRBJ2-7, with 7 bases identical to TRBD1. Per the germline V gene, CDR1 is GTSNPN and CDR2 is SVGIG (reference sequence). The V gene end was trimmed by 5 bases and the J gene end by 6 bases; junction bases not matched to a gene: 16. CDR3 size: 15 residues. The CDR3 DNA reads as TGTGCCTGGGGACAGGACAACCTTTTTTTCCGCGAGCAGTACTTC. Its translation: CAWGQDNLFFREQYF.

The gene calls are TRBV11-2 and TRBJ2-1; D gene ambiguous. The CDR3 totals 19 residues. V was trimmed by 5 bases and J by 0 bases, leaving 23 bases between them. Looked up from germline, CDR1 is SGHAT and CDR2 is FQNNGV. The CDR3 protein is CASSPTLLRRISSYNEQFF. DNA for the CDR3: TGTGCCAGCAGCCCCACCCTCCTGCGTAGGATAAGCTCCTACAATGAGCAGTTCTTC.

This clone was seen once. The chain uses TRBV4-1 and TRBJ2-6; 9 bases fit TRBD1. Germline V lookup: CDR1 MGHRA, CDR2 YSYEKL. The CDR3 extends over 19 amino acids. Trimming took 0 bases from V and 0 from J; bases not matched to a gene: 6. CDR3 bases: TGCGCCAGCAGCCAAGACAGAACAGGGGGCGCCTCTGGGGCCAACGTCCTGACTTTC. It encodes CASSQDRTGGASGANVLTF.

The CDR3 nucleotides are TGTGCCAGCAGCTTGGGCGTACTAGCGGCACAAGAGACCCAGTACTTC. Protein sequence: CASSLGVLAAQETQYF. The rearrangement uses TRBV5-4 and TRBJ2-5; 8 bases are shared with TRBD2. The J segment lost 2 bases and the V segment lost 0 bases, leaving 6 bases of the junction unmatched. The germline V gene encodes CDR1 SGHNT and CDR2 YYREEE (reference sequence). This CDR3 has 16 residues.